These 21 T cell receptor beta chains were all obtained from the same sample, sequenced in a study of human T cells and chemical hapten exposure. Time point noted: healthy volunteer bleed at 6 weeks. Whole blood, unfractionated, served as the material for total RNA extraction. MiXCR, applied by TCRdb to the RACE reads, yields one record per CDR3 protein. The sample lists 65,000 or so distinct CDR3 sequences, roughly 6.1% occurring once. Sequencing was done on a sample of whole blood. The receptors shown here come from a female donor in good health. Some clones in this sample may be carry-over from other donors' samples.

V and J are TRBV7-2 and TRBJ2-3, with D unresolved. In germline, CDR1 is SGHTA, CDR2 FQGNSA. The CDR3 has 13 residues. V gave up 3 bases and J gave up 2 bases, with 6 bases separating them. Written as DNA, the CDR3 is TGTGCCAGCAGCTTCGCCAACACAGATACGCAGTATTTT. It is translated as CASSFANTDTQYF. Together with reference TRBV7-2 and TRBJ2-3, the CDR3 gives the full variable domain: GAGVSQSPSNKVTEKGKDVELRCDPISGHTALYWYRQSLGQGLEFLIYFQGNSAPDKSGLPSDRFSAERTGGSVSTLTIQRTQQEDSAVYLCASSFANTDTQYFGPGTRLTVL.

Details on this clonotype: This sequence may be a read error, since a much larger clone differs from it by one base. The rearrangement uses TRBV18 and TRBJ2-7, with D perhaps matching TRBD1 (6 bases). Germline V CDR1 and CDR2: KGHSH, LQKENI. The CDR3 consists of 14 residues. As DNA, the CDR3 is TGTGCCAGCTCACCTGGACAGAGCTCCTACGAGCAGCACTTC. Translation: CASSPGQSSYEQHF.

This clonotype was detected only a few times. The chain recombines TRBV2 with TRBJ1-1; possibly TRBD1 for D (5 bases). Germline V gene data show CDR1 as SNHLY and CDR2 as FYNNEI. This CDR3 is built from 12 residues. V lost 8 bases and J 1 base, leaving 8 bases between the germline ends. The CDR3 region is CASVQENTEAFF. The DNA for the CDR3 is TGTGCCAGCGTACAGGAGAACACTGAAGCTTTCTTT.

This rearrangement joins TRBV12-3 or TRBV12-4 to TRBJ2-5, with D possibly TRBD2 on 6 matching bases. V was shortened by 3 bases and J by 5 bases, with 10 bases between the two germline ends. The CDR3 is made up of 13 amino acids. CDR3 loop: CASSFWRVETQYF. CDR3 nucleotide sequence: TGTGCCAGCAGTTTTTGGAGGGTTGAGACCCAGTACTTC.

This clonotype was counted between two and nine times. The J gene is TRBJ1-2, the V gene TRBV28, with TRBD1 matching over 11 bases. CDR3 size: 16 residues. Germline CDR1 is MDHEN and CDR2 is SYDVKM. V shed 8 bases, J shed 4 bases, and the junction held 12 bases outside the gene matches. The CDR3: CASFPHGTGGAYGYTF. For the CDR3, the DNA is TGTGCCAGCTTTCCCCACGGGACAGGGGGTGCCTATGGCTACACCTTC.

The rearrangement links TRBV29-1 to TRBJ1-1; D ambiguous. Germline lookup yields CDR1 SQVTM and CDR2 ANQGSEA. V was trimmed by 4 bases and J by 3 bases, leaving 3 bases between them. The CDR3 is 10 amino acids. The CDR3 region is CSVGYTEAFF. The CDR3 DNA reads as TGCAGCGTTGGTTACACTGAAGCTTTCTTT. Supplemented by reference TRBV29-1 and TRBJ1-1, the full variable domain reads SAVISQKPSRDICQRGTSLTIQCQVDSQVTMMFWYRQQPGQSLTLIATANQGSEATYESGFVIDKFPISRPNLTFSTLTVSNMSPEDSSIYLCSVGYTEAFFGQGTRLTVV.

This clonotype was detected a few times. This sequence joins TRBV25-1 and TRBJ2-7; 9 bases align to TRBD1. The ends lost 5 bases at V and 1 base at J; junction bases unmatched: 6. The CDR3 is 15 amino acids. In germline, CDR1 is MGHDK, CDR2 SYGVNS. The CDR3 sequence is CASSLTGGESYEQYF. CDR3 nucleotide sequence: TGTGCCAGCAGTCTGACAGGGGGGGAGTCCTACGAGCAGTACTTC.

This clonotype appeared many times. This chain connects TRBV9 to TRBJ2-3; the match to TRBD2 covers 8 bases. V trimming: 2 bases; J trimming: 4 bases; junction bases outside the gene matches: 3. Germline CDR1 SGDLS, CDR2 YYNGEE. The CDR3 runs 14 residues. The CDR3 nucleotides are TGTGCCAGCAGCGTGAGCGGGAGACCAGATACGCAGTATTTT. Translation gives CASSVSGRPDTQYF. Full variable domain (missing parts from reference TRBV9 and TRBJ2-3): DSGVTQTPKHLITATGQRVTLRCSPRSGDLSVYWYQQSLDQGLQFLIQYYNGEERAKGNILERFSAQQFPDLHSELNLSSLELGDSALYFCASSVSGRPDTQYFGPGTRLTVL.

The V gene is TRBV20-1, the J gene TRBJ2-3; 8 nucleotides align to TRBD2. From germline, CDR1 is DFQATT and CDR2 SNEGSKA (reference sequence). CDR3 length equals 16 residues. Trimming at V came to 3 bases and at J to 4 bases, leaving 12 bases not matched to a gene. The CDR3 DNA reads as TGCAGTGCTAGGGCGGGGGGAGCGGGAGTTGCAGATACGCAGTATTTT. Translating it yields CSARAGGAGVADTQYF.

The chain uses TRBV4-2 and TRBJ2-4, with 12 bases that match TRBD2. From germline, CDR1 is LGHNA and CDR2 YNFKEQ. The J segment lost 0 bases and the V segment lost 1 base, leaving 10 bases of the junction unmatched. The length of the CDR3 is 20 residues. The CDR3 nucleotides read TGTGCCAGCAGCCAAGGGCAACTAGCGGGAGGTCGGGTAGCCAAAAACATTCAGTACTTC. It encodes CASSQGQLAGGRVAKNIQYF.

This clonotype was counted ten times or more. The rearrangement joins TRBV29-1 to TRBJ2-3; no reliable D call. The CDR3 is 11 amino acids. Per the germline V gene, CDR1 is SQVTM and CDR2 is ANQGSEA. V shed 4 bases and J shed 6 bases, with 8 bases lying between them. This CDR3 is CSVGVRDTQYF. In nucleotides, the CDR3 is TGCAGCGTTGGGGTGCGTGATACGCAGTATTTT.

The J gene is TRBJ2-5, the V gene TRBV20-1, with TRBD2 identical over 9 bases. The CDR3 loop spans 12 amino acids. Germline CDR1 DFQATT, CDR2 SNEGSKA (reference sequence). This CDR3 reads CGGGGPGETQYF. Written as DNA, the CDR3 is TGCGGCGGGGGGGGTCCAGGAGAGACCCAGTACTTC.

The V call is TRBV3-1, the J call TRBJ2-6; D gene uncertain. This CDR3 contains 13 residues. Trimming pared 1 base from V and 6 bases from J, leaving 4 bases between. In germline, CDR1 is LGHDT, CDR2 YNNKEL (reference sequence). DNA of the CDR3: TGTGCCAGCAGCCAAGCCGCGGCCAACGTCCTGACTTTC. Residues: CASSQAAANVLTF.

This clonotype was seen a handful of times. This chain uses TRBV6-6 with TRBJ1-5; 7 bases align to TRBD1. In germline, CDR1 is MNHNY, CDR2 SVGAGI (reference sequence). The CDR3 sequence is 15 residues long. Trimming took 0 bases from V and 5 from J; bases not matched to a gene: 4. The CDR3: CASSYSRGGDQPQHF. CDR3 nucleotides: TGTGCCAGCAGTTACTCGAGAGGGGGCGATCAGCCCCAGCATTTT.

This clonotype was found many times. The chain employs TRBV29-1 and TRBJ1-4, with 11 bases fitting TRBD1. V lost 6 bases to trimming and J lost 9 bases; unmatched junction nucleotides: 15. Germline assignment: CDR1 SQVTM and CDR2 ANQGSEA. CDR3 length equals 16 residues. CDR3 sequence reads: CSVELSRDRGTKKLFF. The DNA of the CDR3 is TGCAGCGTCGAACTCAGTCGGGACAGGGGGACGAAAAAACTGTTTTTT.

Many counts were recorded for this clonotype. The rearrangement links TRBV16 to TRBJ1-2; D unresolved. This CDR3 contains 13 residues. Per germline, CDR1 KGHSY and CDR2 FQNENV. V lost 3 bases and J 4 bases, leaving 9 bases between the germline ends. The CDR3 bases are TGTGCCAGCAGCCATGTAGTAGTCTATGGCTACACCTTC. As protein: CASSHVVVYGYTF.

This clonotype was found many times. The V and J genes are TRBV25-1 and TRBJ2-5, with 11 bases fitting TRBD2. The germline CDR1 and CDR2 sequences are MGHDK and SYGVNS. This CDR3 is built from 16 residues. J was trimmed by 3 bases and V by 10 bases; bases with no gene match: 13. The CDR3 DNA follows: TGTGCCACCGACCTAACCGGGACTAGCGGTGAAGAGACCCAGTACTTC. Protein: CATDLTGTSGEETQYF.

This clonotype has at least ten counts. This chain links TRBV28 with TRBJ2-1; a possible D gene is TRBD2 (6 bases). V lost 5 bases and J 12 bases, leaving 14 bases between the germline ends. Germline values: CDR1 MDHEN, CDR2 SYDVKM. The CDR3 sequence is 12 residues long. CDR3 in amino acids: CASSIDLAAQFF. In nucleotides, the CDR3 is TGTGCCAGCAGTATCGACTTAGCGGCGCAGTTCTTC.

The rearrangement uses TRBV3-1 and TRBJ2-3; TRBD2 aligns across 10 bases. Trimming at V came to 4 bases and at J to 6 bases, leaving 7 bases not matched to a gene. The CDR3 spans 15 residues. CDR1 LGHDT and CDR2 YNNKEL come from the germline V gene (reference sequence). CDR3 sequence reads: CASSRTSGPKDTQYF. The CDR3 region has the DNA TGTGCCAGCAGCCGGACTAGCGGCCCCAAGGATACGCAGTATTTT.

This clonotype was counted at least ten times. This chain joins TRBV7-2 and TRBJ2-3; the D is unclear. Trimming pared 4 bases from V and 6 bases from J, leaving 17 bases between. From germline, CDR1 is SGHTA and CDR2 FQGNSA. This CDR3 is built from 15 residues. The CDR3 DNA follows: TGTGCCAGCAGCTCCCATCCCGGTAGTAAGGATACGCAGTATTTT. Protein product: CASSSHPGSKDTQYF.

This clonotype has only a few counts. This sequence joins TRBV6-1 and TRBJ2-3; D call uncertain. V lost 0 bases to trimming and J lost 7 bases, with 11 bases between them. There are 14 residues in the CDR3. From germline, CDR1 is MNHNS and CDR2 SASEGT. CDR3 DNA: TGTGCCAGCAGTGAAGCGCCGGACGGCCATACGCAGTATTTT. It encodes CASSEAPDGHTQYF.